The source of this T cell receptor beta chain is a study of cytotoxic CD8 clonotypes in ibrutinib-treated CLL. Study as a whole: Response samples were drawn at a median of approximately 11 months of treatment, range 6 to 36.

TCRdb's copy holds only in-frame clones and misses some; the assay was immunoSEQ multiplex PCR. The sample holds over 95,000 clones; approximately 58% are singletons and the top ten take 37%. Regarding this clone: The antigen is not known.

Study-wide points: Public clonotypes were uncommon and contracted or stayed stable on treatment.

The clonotype was recovered from a human donor with chronic lymphocytic leukemia. The sample here was PBMCs, taken after 24 months of ibrutinib treatment.

The CDR3 sequence is CASSLGMTGLTDTQYF. DNA for the CDR3: TGTGCCAGCAGCTTGGGGATGACAGGGCTCACAGATACGCAGTATTTT. V usage is TRBV11-3 and J usage is TRBJ2-3, with 7 positions matching TRBD1. The V segment lost 3 bases and the J segment 2 bases; nucleotides outside the gene matches: 8. CDR1 SGHNT and CDR2 YENEEA come from the germline V gene. The CDR3 length is 16 residues.